The 27 T cell receptor beta chains reported below all come from one sample, sequenced in a study of radiotherapy plus CTLA-4 blockade in lung cancer (dated by TCRdb to the late 2010s). Library preparation employed the immunoSEQ multiplex PCR assay. TCRdb's version of the immuneACCESS table is confined to in-frame rearrangements and falls short of the full clone set. An unresolved V gene accounts for under half of the shortfall where checked; the remainder is of unknown origin. The sample table lists approximately 75,000 clones, more than 75% of them with a count of one. About 6.6% of the sample rests with the top ten. This material consisted of peripheral blood, taken from a patient treated with radiotherapy plus ipilimumab. Receptors were obtained from a human donor with non-small cell lung cancer who had a complete response to radiotherapy plus ipilimumab.

As for this clone: At one boundary the junction diverges from the germline segment, which might be a read error. The chain employs TRBV7-7 and TRBJ2-5; TRBD2 agrees at 8 bases. The CDR3 loop spans 16 amino acids. CDR1 and CDR2 (germline): SSHAT, FNYEAQ (reference sequence). As DNA, the CDR3 is TGTGCTAGCAGCTTGAGTGGACTAGCTGCCTCGGAGACCCAGTACTTC. Amino acids: CASSLSGLAASETQYF.

Only a few counts were recorded for this clone. The CDR3 is CAINPGDRPGGGYTF. CDR3 in DNA: TGTGCCATCAACCCAGGGGACAGGCCCGGCGGTGGCTACACCTTC. The V gene is TRBV10-3, the J gene TRBJ1-2, with TRBD1 identical over 8 bases. This CDR3 spans 15 amino acids. Unmatched junction bases numbered 14, after V lost 7 bases and J lost 7 bases. Germline loops: CDR1 ENHRY, CDR2 SYGVKD.

This clone was seen once. The V gene is TRBV27, the J gene TRBJ2-1; 7 nucleotides align to TRBD2. Germline loops: CDR1 MNHEY, CDR2 SMNVEV (reference sequence). CDR3 length: 15 amino acids. Unmatched junction bases numbered 5, after V lost 6 bases and J lost 0 bases. The CDR3, as DNA: TGTGCCAGCAGCCTGGGACTAAGCTCCTACAATGAGCAGTTCTTC. As protein: CASSLGLSSYNEQFF.

The V gene is TRBV5-4, the J gene TRBJ2-1, with 14 bases lining up with TRBD2. The V gene end was trimmed by 6 bases and the J gene end by 8 bases; junction bases not matched to a gene: 10. Germline V gene lookup returns CDR1 SGHNT and CDR2 YYREEE (reference sequence). The CDR3 length is 16 residues. Here the CDR3 reads CASKSGTSGRGDEQFF. The CDR3 region has the DNA TGTGCCAGCAAATCGGGGACTAGCGGGAGAGGGGATGAGCAGTTCTTC.

This chain uses TRBV5-1 with TRBJ1-2; 10 bases agree with TRBD1. V shed 4 bases and J 8 bases; nucleotides not matched to a gene: 2. The CDR3 loop spans 12 amino acids. Germline CDR1 is SGHRS and CDR2 is YFSETQ. This CDR3 reads CASSRDRGGYTF. The CDR3 DNA sequence: TGCGCCAGCAGCCGGGACAGGGGAGGCTACACCTTC.

The chain uses TRBV6-1 and TRBJ1-3, with a possible D match to TRBD1 (6 bases). This CDR3 has 14 residues. The germline gives CDR1 MNHNS, CDR2 SASEGT. The V gene lost 7 bases and the J gene lost 2 bases, with 12 bases spanning the gap. The CDR3 protein is CASKPSGAGNTIYF. The CDR3, as DNA: TGTGCCAGCAAACCTTCAGGGGCTGGAAACACCATATATTTT.

This rearrangement joins TRBV6-5 to TRBJ1-2, with 11 bases lining up with TRBD1. The germline V gene has CDR1 MNHEY and CDR2 SVGAGI. This CDR3 is built from 15 residues. The J segment lost 3 bases and the V segment lost 8 bases, leaving 8 bases of the junction unmatched. CDR3: CASFDGTGGDYGYTF. In nucleotides, the CDR3 is TGTGCCAGCTTTGACGGGACAGGGGGGGACTATGGCTACACCTTC.

This clone has just a few counts. The genes are TRBV4-3 and TRBJ1-1; TRBD1 might be the D (6 bases). Germline-derived CDR1 and CDR2 are LGHNA and YSLEER. Trimming pared 3 bases from V and 2 bases from J, leaving 13 bases between. This CDR3 comprises 15 residues. Written as DNA, the CDR3 is TGCGCCAGCAGCCACCGTGGGGGGCGCAACACTGAAGCTTTCTTT. It is translated as CASSHRGGRNTEAFF.

The sample holds a few counts of this clone. The chain employs TRBV6-6 and TRBJ1-5; TRBD1 might be the D (6 bases). The CDR3 loop spans 14 amino acids. Trimming left V 0 bases short and J 11 bases short, with 14 bases between. Germline CDR1 reads MNHNY; CDR2 reads SVGAGI (reference sequence). The CDR3 coding sequence is TGTGCCAGCAGTTACTCGTTGGGGGCTACGGCCCAGCATTTT. Amino acids: CASSYSLGATAQHF.

The V gene is TRBV30, the J gene TRBJ1-2; D unresolved. The V gene lost 2 bases and the J gene lost 2 bases, with 9 bases spanning the gap. Germline V CDR1 and CDR2: GTSNPN, SVGIG (reference sequence). The CDR3 covers 13 residues. CDR3 amino acids: CAWSRARNYGYTF. For the CDR3, the DNA is TGTGCCTGGAGTAGAGCAAGGAACTATGGCTACACCTTC. The entire variable domain, with the rest obtained from reference TRBV30 and TRBJ1-2, is as follows: SQTIHQWPATLVQPVGSPLSLECTVEGTSNPNLYWYRQAAGRGLQLLFYSVGIGQISSEVPQNLSASRPQDRQFILSSKKLLLSDSGFYLCAWSRARNYGYTFGSGTRLTVV.

The rearrangement uses TRBV4-3 and TRBJ1-3, with TRBD1 as a possible D gene (6 bases). Germline assignment: CDR1 LGHNA and CDR2 YSLEER. Trimming pared 1 base from V and 1 base from J, leaving 11 bases between. The CDR3 loop spans 16 amino acids. The CDR3 DNA is TGCGCCAGCAGCCAAGTGTCCAGGGGATCTGGAAACACCATATATTTT. Protein: CASSQVSRGSGNTIYF.

This chain links TRBV30 with TRBJ1-5, with a possible D match to TRBD1 (5 bases). Germline V lookup: CDR1 GTSNPN, CDR2 SVGIG (reference sequence). Trimming pared 0 bases from V and 2 bases from J, leaving 14 bases between. The CDR3 runs 16 residues. DNA for the CDR3: TGTGCCTGGAGTGTAATCGGGGACCTAGGCAATCAGCCCCAGCATTTT. Translating it yields CAWSVIGDLGNQPQHF.

This clone was detected a few times. V gene TRBV6-6 combines with J gene TRBJ1-5, with D uncertain. CDR1 MNHNY and CDR2 SVGAGI come from the germline V gene (reference sequence). This CDR3 is built from 14 residues. Trimming removed 4 bases from V and 3 bases from J, with 10 bases in between. The CDR3 loop reads CASSFLSNNQPQHF. DNA of the CDR3: TGTGCCAGCAGTTTTCTCTCAAACAATCAGCCCCAGCATTTT.

The gene calls are TRBV13 and TRBJ1-1, with D unresolved. The CDR3 totals 15 residues. V was clipped by 5 bases and J by 7 bases, with 20 bases between them. Germline V gives CDR1 PRHDT, CDR2 FYEKMQ (reference sequence). In DNA form, the CDR3 reads TGTGCCAGCAGCCCAAACCCCCTTCGTACGGATGAAGCTTTCTTT. Translation: CASSPNPLRTDEAFF. Filled out from reference TRBV13 and TRBJ1-1, the complete variable domain reads AAGVIQSPRHLIKEKRETATLKCYPIPRHDTVYWYQQGPGQDPQFLISFYEKMQSDKGSIPDRFSAQQFSDYHSELNMSSLELGDSALYFCASSPNPLRTDEAFFGQGTRLTVV.

The chain is built from TRBV5-1 and TRBJ1-2, with 10 positions matching TRBD1. The V segment lost 4 bases and the J segment 6 bases; nucleotides outside the gene matches: 6. The CDR3 totals 14 residues. The germline CDR1 and CDR2 sequences are SGHRS and YFSETQ. The CDR3 region has the DNA TGCGCCAGCAGCCCCCCGACAGGGGGCGATGGCTACACCTTC. The encoded protein is CASSPPTGGDGYTF.

This clone occurred once. The chain recombines TRBV6-5 with TRBJ2-3; the D gene is possibly TRBD2 (5 bases). The CDR3 sequence is 14 residues long. Trimming pared 10 bases from V and 0 bases from J, leaving 14 bases between. Germline CDR1 and CDR2: MNHEY and SVGAGI. Here the CDR3 DNA reads TGTGCCATCCAGGCTAGCAGAAGCACAGATACGCAGTATTTT. It specifies CAIQASRSTDTQYF.

CDR3 loop: CASSPTTSGDFTDTQYF. The CDR3 bases are TGCGCCAGCAGCCCTACGACCTCGGGGGACTTCACAGATACGCAGTATTTT. The chain carries TRBV4-1 and TRBJ2-3; perhaps TRBD2 as D (6 bases). V lost 4 bases, J lost 2 bases, and 19 bases lay in between. The CDR3 loop spans 17 amino acids. Germline CDR1 reads MGHRA; CDR2 reads YSYEKL.

This clone was picked up a small number of times. CDR3: CASSPTGAVGAFF. Here the CDR3 DNA reads TGTGCCAGCAGTCCTACAGGGGCCGTAGGGGCTTTCTTT. This chain links TRBV6-5 with TRBJ1-1, with 7 bases matching TRBD1. V gave up 5 bases and J gave up 11 bases; unmatched junction bases: 11. Looked up from germline, CDR1 is MNHEY and CDR2 is SVGAGI. The CDR3 runs 13 residues.

The V call is TRBV12-5, the J call TRBJ1-5; possible D gene TRBD1, 5 bases. The germline V gene has CDR1 LGHNT and CDR2 FRNRAP. The CDR3 is 15 amino acids. V lost 5 bases to trimming and J lost 2 bases, with 13 bases between them. CDR3 amino acids: CASGPQGTGNQPQHF. CDR3 sequence (DNA): TGTGCTAGTGGTCCCCAGGGAACCGGCAATCAGCCCCAGCATTTT.

This chain joins TRBV10-1 and TRBJ2-1; TRBD1 matches 7 bases. CDR1 WNHNN and CDR2 SYGVQD come from the germline V gene (reference sequence). V trimming: 3 bases; J trimming: 7 bases; junction bases outside the gene matches: 9. This CDR3 comprises 15 residues. The CDR3 coding sequence is TGCGCCAGCAGTGAAAGGCAGGGGGATGGGAATGAGCAGTTCTTC. Translating it yields CASSERQGDGNEQFF.

The gene calls are TRBV7-9 and TRBJ2-7; D is possibly TRBD1 (5 bases). Looked up from germline, CDR1 is SEHNR and CDR2 is FQNEAQ (reference sequence). Deletions cut 3 bases from V and 2 bases from J, with 11 bases between. CDR3 length equals 14 residues. This CDR3 is CASSLEGAAYEQYF. The CDR3 DNA reads as TGTGCCAGCAGCTTGGAAGGGGCGGCCTACGAGCAGTACTTC.

The genes are TRBV11-2 and TRBJ1-1; D remains unclear. The germline V gene has CDR1 SGHAT and CDR2 FQNNGV. This CDR3 comprises 14 residues. V lost 5 bases and J lost 1, with 11 bases in between. The CDR3 here is CASSHRATNTEAFF. Written as DNA, the CDR3 is TGTGCCAGCAGCCACCGGGCAACGAACACTGAAGCTTTCTTT. The full variable domain, rest sourced from reference TRBV11-2 and TRBJ1-1, is EAGVAQSPRYKIIEKRQSVAFWCNPISGHATLYWYQQILGQGPKLLIQFQNNGVVDDSQLPKDRFSAERLKGVDSTLKIQPAKLEDSAVYLCASSHRATNTEAFFGQGTRLTVV.

A few counts support this clone. The rearrangement links TRBV4-3 to TRBJ1-3; D possibly corresponds to TRBD1 (5 bases). The CDR3 spans 16 residues. In germline, CDR1 is LGHNA, CDR2 YSLEER. The V end lost 3 bases, the J end lost 0 bases, and 12 bases lay between the germline ends. The CDR3 region is CASSQRLGDSGNTIYF. The CDR3 coding sequence is TGCGCCAGCAGCCAGAGACTAGGGGACTCTGGAAACACCATATATTTT.

This clone occurred once. The chain has TRBV6-5 and TRBJ1-3, with a possible D match to TRBD1 (5 bases). The CDR3 totals 15 residues. V lost 6 bases and J 4 bases, leaving 16 bases between the germline ends. Germline V gene lookup returns CDR1 MNHEY and CDR2 SVGAGI. The CDR3 region has the DNA TGTGCCAGCAGCCTGGTTACAGGAGTAGGAAACACCATATATTTT. Translated: CASSLVTGVGNTIYF.

This clone was found once. The genes are TRBV5-4 and TRBJ1-2; D uncertain. Germline V gene lookup returns CDR1 SGHNT and CDR2 YYREEE (reference sequence). V lost 0 bases to trimming and J lost 3 bases, with 9 bases between them. The CDR3 consists of 14 residues. The CDR3: CASSLGGRYYGYTF. The CDR3 bases are TGTGCCAGCAGCTTGGGCGGGCGATACTATGGCTACACCTTC.

In this sample, this clone turned up a few times. The V call is TRBV10-3, the J call TRBJ1-2; D remains ambiguous. V lost 5 bases and J lost 0, with 10 bases in between. In germline, CDR1 is ENHRY, CDR2 SYGVKD. The CDR3 runs 14 residues. The CDR3: CAISMDGANYGYTF. The CDR3 DNA is TGTGCCATCAGTATGGACGGGGCTAACTATGGCTACACCTTC.

The chain links TRBV5-1 to TRBJ2-1; D ambiguous. Germline V gives CDR1 SGHRS, CDR2 YFSETQ. V was trimmed by 0 bases and J by 5 bases, leaving 9 bases between them. The CDR3 spans 14 residues. This chain's CDR3 is CASSLVVKDNEQFF. The CDR3 DNA is TGCGCCAGCAGCTTGGTGGTAAAAGACAATGAGCAGTTCTTC.